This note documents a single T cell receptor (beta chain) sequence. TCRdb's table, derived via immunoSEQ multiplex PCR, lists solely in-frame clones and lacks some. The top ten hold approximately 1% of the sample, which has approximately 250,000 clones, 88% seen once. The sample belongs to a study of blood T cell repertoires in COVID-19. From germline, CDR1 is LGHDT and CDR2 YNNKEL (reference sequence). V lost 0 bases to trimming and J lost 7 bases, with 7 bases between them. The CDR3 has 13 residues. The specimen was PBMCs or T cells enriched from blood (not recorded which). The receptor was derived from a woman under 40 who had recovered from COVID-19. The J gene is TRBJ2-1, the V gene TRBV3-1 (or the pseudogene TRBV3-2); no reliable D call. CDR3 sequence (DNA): TGTGCCAGCAGCCAAGATCCCCAAAATGAGCAGTTCTTC. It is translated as CASSQDPQNEQFF.